This entry features one T cell receptor (beta chain) sequence. In the same sample, other DNA sequences code for this CDR3. This entry is derived from a study of shared clonotypes between healthy human individuals. The CDR3 covers 14 residues. J lost 1 base, V lost 4 bases, and 4 bases had no gene match. Germline values: CDR1 SQVTM, CDR2 ANQGSEA. Measured with immunoSEQ multiplex PCR; TCRdb has only the in-frame clones, and not every one. The sample holds millions of clones, more than 90% seen once. Participating donors were healthy, HIV-negative adults free of recent acute infections or vaccinations. Every one of the donors was a Caucasian adult that lived in Nashville, Tennessee.

Specimen: naive CD4+ T cells sorted from blood. The subset denotes: CD45RA+ positively selected. The J gene is TRBJ1-1, the V gene TRBV29-1; 9 nucleotides agree with TRBD1. This receptor was taken from a man aged 18 to 35 in good health. The CDR3 sequence is CSVVYRGQNTEAFF. CDR3 sequence (DNA): TGCAGCGTTGTGTACAGGGGGCAGAACACTGAAGCTTTCTTT.